The 26 T cell receptor beta chains listed next were all sequenced from one sample in a study of monozygotic twins with inflammatory bowel disease. TCRdb re-called the 5' RACE reads; every CDR3 protein appears as one record, without DNA. This repertoire includes fewer than 350,000 distinct CDR3 sequences. The sequenced sample consisted of blood. The receptors originated from a human donor with ulcerative colitis or Crohn's disease, or a healthy co-twin of an affected twin (not recorded which).

This sequence joins TRBV27 and TRBJ1-1. CDR3 length equals 12 residues. Germline CDR1 and CDR2: MNHEY and SMNVEV (reference sequence). CDR3 sequence reads: CASSSRSSGTFF.

V is TRBV11-2 and J is TRBJ2-7. This CDR3 region has 14 residues. Germline V CDR1 and CDR2: SGHAT, FQNNGV. CDR3 amino acids: CASSLDGLGYEQYF.

This chain connects TRBV24-1 to TRBJ2-1; TCRdb's assignment of TRBD1 cannot be checked, as there is no DNA. Germline CDR1 reads KGHDR; CDR2 reads SFDVKD. The CDR3 length is 14 residues. The CDR3 sequence is CATGDRAVWDEQFF.

The V call is TRBV27, the J call TRBJ2-5; lacking DNA, the TRBD1 call made by TCRdb goes unchecked. The CDR3 is made up of 15 amino acids. Per the germline V gene, CDR1 is MNHEY and CDR2 is SMNVEV (reference sequence). CDR3 region: CASTTATGSYETQYF.

The J gene is TRBJ2-7, the V gene TRBV6-1; TCRdb picks TRBD1, but there is no DNA to check that call. Germline values: CDR1 MNHNS, CDR2 SASEGT. The CDR3 totals 16 residues. CDR3 amino acids: CASSAGTGTMAYEQYF.

The chain couples TRBV6-2 or TRBV6-3 to TRBJ2-3; the D call of TRBD2 rests on TCRdb alone, since no DNA is present to check it. Germline V gene data show CDR1 as MNHEY and CDR2 as SVGEGT. This CDR3 has 13 residues. The chain's CDR3 is CAIQRGGTDTQYF.

The V and J genes are TRBV6-1 and TRBJ2-3; TCRdb picks TRBD1, but there is no DNA to check that call. The CDR3 sequence is 13 residues long. CDR1 is MNHNS, CDR2 SASEGT, per germline. CDR3 residues: CASTPGSTDTQYF.

The J gene is TRBJ2-1, the V gene TRBV7-9; TCRdb designates TRBD1, a call that cannot be tested without DNA. This CDR3 region has 16 residues. The V gene's germline CDR1 is SEHNR and CDR2 FQNEAQ (reference sequence). This chain's CDR3 is CASREENRDIRDEQFF.

CDR3 sequence reads: CASSPRERGPGYTF. The chain combines TRBV27 with TRBJ1-2; TCRdb's assignment of TRBD1 cannot be checked, as there is no DNA. Germline V CDR1 and CDR2: MNHEY, SMNVEV (reference sequence). The length of the CDR3 is 14 residues.

The chain couples TRBV7-9 to TRBJ1-5; TCRdb reports TRBD1, a call that lacks DNA to check it against. The CDR3 contains 15 residues. Germline loops: CDR1 SEHNR, CDR2 FQNEAQ (reference sequence). The CDR3 reads CASSQGDTFNQPQHF.

The chain has TRBV9 and TRBJ1-4; TCRdb's D call of TRBD1 is untestable without DNA. The germline V gene encodes CDR1 SGDLS and CDR2 YYNGEE. CDR3 length: 14 amino acids. The CDR3 here is CASSPGALNEKLFF.

The CDR3 loop is CAWSRRLSNQPQHF. The chain is built from TRBV30 and TRBJ1-5. CDR3 length equals 14 residues. Germline CDR1 and CDR2: GTSNPN and SVGIG (reference sequence).

The genes are TRBV5-5 and TRBJ2-7; TCRdb lists TRBD1, though no DNA is available to test this call. The germline gives CDR1 SGHKS, CDR2 YYEKEE (reference sequence). The CDR3 spans 14 residues. The CDR3 reads CASSSRDRGYEQYF.

The chain links TRBV20-1 to TRBJ2-1; TCRdb's D call of TRBD2 is untestable without DNA. This CDR3 has 13 residues. Per germline, CDR1 DFQATT and CDR2 SNEGSKA (reference sequence). The CDR3 is CSASPRAVNEQFF.

This CDR3 reads CASSLFALEQFF. The chain carries TRBV7-2 and TRBJ2-1. From germline, CDR1 is SGHTA and CDR2 FQGNSA. CDR3 length: 12 amino acids.

The chain has TRBV29-1 and TRBJ1-1; TCRdb selects TRBD1, and the lack of DNA leaves this call unchecked. The CDR3 spans 15 residues. CDR1 is SQVTM, CDR2 ANQGSEA, per germline. This CDR3 is CSVEVLGGANTEAFF.

This rearrangement joins TRBV5-1 to TRBJ2-3; TCRdb returns TRBD1, unconfirmable since there is no DNA. The germline V gene has CDR1 SGHRS and CDR2 YFSETQ. CDR3 size: 14 residues. CDR3 loop: CASSSHRGTDTQYF.

The V call is TRBV16, the J call TRBJ1-2. The CDR3 contains 13 residues. Germline V CDR1 and CDR2: KGHSY, FQNENV. The CDR3 region is CASSQSAQHGYTF.

The chain links TRBV27 to TRBJ1-2; the TCRdb call, TRBD1, lacks DNA for checking. The germline V gene encodes CDR1 MNHEY and CDR2 SMNVEV (reference sequence). This CDR3 is 13 amino acids long. CDR3 residues: CASSPPGSGGYTF.

V gene TRBV5-4 combines with J gene TRBJ2-1; no DNA is available, so the TRBD2 call from TCRdb remains unchecked. The CDR3 is 15 residues long. Germline CDR1 SGHNT, CDR2 YYREEE (reference sequence). The CDR3 loop is CASSARDLRGVEQFF.

The rearrangement uses TRBV6-1 and TRBJ1-4; as DNA is missing, the TRBD1 call by TCRdb cannot be tested. This CDR3 is built from 15 residues. Germline V gene lookup returns CDR1 MNHNS and CDR2 SASEGT. The CDR3: CASRDREFISEKLFF.

V and J are TRBV6-1 and TRBJ2-5; TCRdb's D call, TRBD2, is unchecked because there is no DNA. The CDR3 covers 15 residues. Looked up from germline, CDR1 is MNHNS and CDR2 is SASEGT. CDR3 loop: CASTSSGVPQETQYF.

The chain uses TRBV12-3 or TRBV12-4 and TRBJ1-3. The CDR3 runs 15 residues. CDR3 region: CASSFEASWGNTIYF.

This CDR3 reads CASSVGNANTGELFF. The chain is built from TRBV9 and TRBJ2-2. The V gene's germline CDR1 is SGDLS and CDR2 YYNGEE. The CDR3 consists of 15 residues. Drawing the rest from reference TRBV9 and TRBJ2-2, the complete variable domain is DSGVTQTPKHLITATGQRVTLRCSPRSGDLSVYWYQQSLDQGLQFLIQYYNGEERAKGNILERFSAQQFPDLHSELNLSSLELGDSALYFCASSVGNANTGELFFGEGSRLTVL.

This chain links TRBV27 with TRBJ2-1; TCRdb calls TRBD2, which cannot be checked without DNA. Germline V gene data show CDR1 as MNHEY and CDR2 as SMNVEV (reference sequence). The CDR3 consists of 17 residues. The CDR3 reads CASSISGTAGNDNEQFF.

The gene calls are TRBV7-9 and TRBJ1-5; TCRdb's D gene call, TRBD1, goes unchecked for lack of DNA. Germline lookup yields CDR1 SEHNR and CDR2 FQNEAQ (reference sequence). The CDR3 is 16 residues long. CDR3 sequence reads: CASSLAGGWGNQPQHF.